This entry is about one T cell receptor (beta chain). By share, this clone ranks as medium-sized (0.01 to 0.1%). The specificity of this receptor is unknown. The input lacks base qualities; no much larger clone sits a single base away. Buffy coats from some 21 blood donors served as healthy controls, a group that was 55% female with a median age of approximately 60 years (range roughly 21-70). Flow cytometry confirmed the purity of CD4+ and CD8+ cells that had been isolated by positive magnetic bead selection on an AutoMACS. Peripheral blood mononuclear cells were obtained using density gradient separation with Ficoll-Paque PLUS. DNA was extracted from CD4-enriched, CD8-enriched or PBMC samples with Nucleospin Tissue or Tissue XS kits and quantified with a Qubit 2.0 fluorometer. Sequencing of TCRB CDR3 was done on genomic DNA with the immunoSEQ assay. The published analysis was carried out like this. Nothing other than productive TCRB rearrangements was included in the analyses. Defining a clone by its unique TCRB CDR3 sequence, the study calculated clonality as a productive clonality index derived from Shannon entropy. To calculate repertoire overlap between two samples, the template counts of each clone were considered relative to each sample's total templates. Flow cytometry-measured V-gene usage correlated with V-gene usage from TCRB sequencing, with a Spearman r of 0.61. TCRdb re-hosts the immuneACCESS table, in-frame sequences only. Its copies lack some clones; in the studies checked, an unresolved V gene accounts for under half of them, and the cause for the rest is not known. The DNA gave D and trimming, while V, J and clone size come from that table. The sample table holds 15,000 to 20,000 clones, of which over 70% were seen once. The leading ten clones occupy less than 25% of the sample.

For CDR1 and CDR2, the germline V gene lists SGHAT and FQNNGV. V loses 1 base of germline sequence and J loses 3 bases, and the interval between the two ends is 13 bases. The CDR3 numbers 15 residues from cysteine through phenylalanine. The retained sequence is limited to the CDR3, 45 bases, with the frame set at the first base. This entry belongs to a study of somatic mutations in cytotoxic T cells in rheumatoid arthritis (dated by TCRdb to 2016 to 2017). About the study as a whole: Sorted V beta1+ cells also underwent TCRB sequencing, and some V beta antibody-stained T-cell populations were flow-sorted at nearly 100% purity on a FACSAria II or Sony SH800. For approximately 63 rheumatoid arthritis patients and 20 healthy controls, TCRB deep sequencing was carried out. Whether expanded CD8+ T-cell clones in untreated, newly diagnosed rheumatoid arthritis carry somatic mutations was the study question, and clonality was characterized with TCRB deep sequencing. Patients and controls did not essentially differ in median age, which was nearly identical between the groups.

Overall study outcomes, separate from this receptor: Viral specificity could not be ruled out by absence from virus-specific databases, and the antigen targets of the expanded CD8+ clones remained unknown. Several identical CD8+ TCRB sequences were found in both blood and synovial fluid, and in about an eighth of the roughly 65 patients the largest CD8+ clone exceeded 20% of CD8+ cells. In patients, CD8+ clonality rose with age (Spearman r ≈ 0.49), which was not the case in healthy controls. The finding that TRBV07 was slightly underrepresented in patients was left unadjusted for multiple comparisons. Rheumatoid arthritis patients and age-matched healthy controls did not significantly differ in CD8+ T-cell clonality.

The sequenced sample consisted of CD8+ T cells sorted from blood. The rearranged chain carries TRBV11-2 and TRBJ2-7; the D gene assignment is ambiguous. The clonotype comes from an older woman in good health. The nucleotide sequence reads TGTGCCAGCAGCTTAGCGGCTCCGAGCTTCTACGAGCAGTACTTC. Its protein product is CASSLAAPSFYEQYF.